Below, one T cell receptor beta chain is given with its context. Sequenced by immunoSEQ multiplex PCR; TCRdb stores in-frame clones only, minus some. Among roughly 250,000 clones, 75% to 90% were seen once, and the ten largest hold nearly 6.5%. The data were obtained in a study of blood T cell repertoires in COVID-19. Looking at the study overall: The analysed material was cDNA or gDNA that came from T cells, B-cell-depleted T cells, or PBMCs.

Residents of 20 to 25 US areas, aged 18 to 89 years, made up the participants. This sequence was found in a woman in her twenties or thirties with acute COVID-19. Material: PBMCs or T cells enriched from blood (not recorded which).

CDR3 region: CASSQATGTGPHGTYLEQYF. The DNA for the CDR3 is TGTGCCAGCAGCCAAGCCACCGGGACAGGGCCACATGGAACCTACTTGGAGCAGTACTTC. V is TRBV3-1 (or the pseudogene TRBV3-2) and J is TRBJ2-7; 9 bases are a match to TRBD1. The CDR3 sequence is 20 residues long. V was pared by 1 base and J by 7 bases, with 23 bases of the junction left unmatched. CDR1 is LGHDT and CDR2 is YNNKEL in the germline V gene (reference sequence).